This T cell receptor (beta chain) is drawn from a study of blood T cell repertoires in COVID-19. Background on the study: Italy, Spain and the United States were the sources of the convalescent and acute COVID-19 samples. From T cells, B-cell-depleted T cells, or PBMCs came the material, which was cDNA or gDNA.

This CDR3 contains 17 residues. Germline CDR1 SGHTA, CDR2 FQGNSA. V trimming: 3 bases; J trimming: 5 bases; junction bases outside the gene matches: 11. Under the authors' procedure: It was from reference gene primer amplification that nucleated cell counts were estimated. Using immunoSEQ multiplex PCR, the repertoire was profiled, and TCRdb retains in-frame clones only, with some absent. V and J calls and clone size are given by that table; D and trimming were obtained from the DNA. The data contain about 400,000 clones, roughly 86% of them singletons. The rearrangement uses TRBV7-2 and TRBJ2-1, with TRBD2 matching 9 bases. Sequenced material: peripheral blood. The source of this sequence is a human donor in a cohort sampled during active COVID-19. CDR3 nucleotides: TGTGCCAGCAGCTTTCTTCCAAGCGGGGGGCGGAACAATGAGCAGTTCTTC. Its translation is CASSFLPSGGRNNEQFF.